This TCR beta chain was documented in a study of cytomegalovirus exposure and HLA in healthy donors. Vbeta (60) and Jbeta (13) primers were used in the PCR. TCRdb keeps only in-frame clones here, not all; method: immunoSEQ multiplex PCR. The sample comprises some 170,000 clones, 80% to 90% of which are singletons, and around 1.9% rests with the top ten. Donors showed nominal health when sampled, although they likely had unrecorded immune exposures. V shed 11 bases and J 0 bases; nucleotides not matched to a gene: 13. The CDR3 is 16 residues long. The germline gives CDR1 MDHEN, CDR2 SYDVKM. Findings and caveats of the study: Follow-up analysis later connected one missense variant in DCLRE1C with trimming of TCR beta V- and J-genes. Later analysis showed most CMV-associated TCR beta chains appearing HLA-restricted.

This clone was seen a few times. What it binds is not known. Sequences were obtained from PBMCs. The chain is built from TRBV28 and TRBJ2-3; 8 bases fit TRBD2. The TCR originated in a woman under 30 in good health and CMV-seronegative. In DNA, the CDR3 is TGTGCCGTCGAAGGAGCGGGAGAGGGGAGCACAGATACGCAGTATTTT. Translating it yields CAVEGAGEGSTDTQYF.